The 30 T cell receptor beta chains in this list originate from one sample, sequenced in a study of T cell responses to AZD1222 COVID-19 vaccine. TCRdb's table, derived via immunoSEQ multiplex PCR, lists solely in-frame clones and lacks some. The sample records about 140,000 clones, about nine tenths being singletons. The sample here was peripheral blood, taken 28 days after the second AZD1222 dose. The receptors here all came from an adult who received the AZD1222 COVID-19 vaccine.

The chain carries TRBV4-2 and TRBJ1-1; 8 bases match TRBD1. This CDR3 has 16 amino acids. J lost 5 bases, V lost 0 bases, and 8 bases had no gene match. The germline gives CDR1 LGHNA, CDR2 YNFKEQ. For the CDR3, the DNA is TGTGCCAGCAGCCAAGATTGGGGCAGGGGGCAAACTGAAGCTTTCTTT. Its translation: CASSQDWGRGQTEAFF.

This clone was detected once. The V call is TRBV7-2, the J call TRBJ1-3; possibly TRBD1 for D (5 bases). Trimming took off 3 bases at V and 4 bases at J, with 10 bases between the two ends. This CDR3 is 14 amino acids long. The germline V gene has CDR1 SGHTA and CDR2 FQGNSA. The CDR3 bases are TGTGCCAGCAGCTTCAGGGATTCCGGAAACACCATATATTTT. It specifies CASSFRDSGNTIYF.

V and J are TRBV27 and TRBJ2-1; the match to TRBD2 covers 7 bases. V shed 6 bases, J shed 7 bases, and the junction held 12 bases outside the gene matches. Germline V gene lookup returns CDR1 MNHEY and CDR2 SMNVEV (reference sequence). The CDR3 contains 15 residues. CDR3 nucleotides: TGTGCCAGCAGCCCCCATGGGAGGGGCAGGAATGAGCAGTTCTTC. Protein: CASSPHGRGRNEQFF.

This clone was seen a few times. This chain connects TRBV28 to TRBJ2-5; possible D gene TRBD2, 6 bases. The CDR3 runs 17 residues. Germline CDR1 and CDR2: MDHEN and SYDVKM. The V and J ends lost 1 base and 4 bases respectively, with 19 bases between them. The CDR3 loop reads CASSLLSGTAGGETQYF. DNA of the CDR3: TGTGCCAGCAGTTTATTGTCGGGGACTGCCGGAGGAGAGACCCAGTACTTC.

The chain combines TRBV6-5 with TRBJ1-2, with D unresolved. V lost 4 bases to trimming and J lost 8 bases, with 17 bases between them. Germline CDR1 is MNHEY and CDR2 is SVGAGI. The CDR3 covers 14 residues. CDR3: CASSSPTPFAGYTF. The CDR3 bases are TGTGCCAGCAGTTCCCCGACCCCGTTCGCCGGCTACACCTTC.

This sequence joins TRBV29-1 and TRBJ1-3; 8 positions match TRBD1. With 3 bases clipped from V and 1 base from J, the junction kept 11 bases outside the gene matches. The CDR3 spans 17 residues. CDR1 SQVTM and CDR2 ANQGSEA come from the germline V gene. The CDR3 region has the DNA TGCAGCGTTGAGCGGGACAGGACAAACTCTTCTGGAAACACCATATATTTT. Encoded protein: CSVERDRTNSSGNTIYF.

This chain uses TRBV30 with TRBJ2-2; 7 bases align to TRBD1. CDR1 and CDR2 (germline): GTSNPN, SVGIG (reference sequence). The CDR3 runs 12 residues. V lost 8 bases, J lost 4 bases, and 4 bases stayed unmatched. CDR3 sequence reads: CAKGQITGELFF. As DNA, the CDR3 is TGTGCCAAGGGACAGATCACCGGGGAGCTGTTTTTT.

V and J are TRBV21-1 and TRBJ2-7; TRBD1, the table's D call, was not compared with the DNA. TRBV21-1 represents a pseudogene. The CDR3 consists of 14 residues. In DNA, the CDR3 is TGTGCCAGCAGCAAACAGGGGGCGCCCGACGAGCAGTACGTC. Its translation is CASSKQGAPDEQYV.

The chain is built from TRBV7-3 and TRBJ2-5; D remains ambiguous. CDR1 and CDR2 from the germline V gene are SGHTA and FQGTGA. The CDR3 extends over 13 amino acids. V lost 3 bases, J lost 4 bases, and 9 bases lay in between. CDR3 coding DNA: TGTGCCAGCAGCTTTGGGGTATTAGAGACCCAGTACTTC. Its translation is CASSFGVLETQYF.

CDR3 loop: CASSPGYSGNTIYF. The CDR3 DNA is TGTGCCAGCTCACCGGGCTATTCTGGAAACACCATATATTTT. The genes are TRBV18 and TRBJ1-3, with D unclear. The CDR3 totals 14 residues. Germline assignment: CDR1 KGHSH and CDR2 LQKENI. V lost 3 bases to trimming and J lost 1 base, with 7 bases between them.

The chain's CDR3 is CASSYVPGSNTGELFF. Here the CDR3 DNA reads TGTGCCAGCAGTTACGTTCCGGGGTCGAACACCGGGGAGCTGTTTTTT. The chain combines TRBV6-2 or TRBV6-3 with TRBJ2-2, with D perhaps TRBD2 (5 bases). With 2 bases removed from V and 0 bases from J, the gap between germline ends came to 10 bases. Germline CDR1 MNHEY, CDR2 SVGEGT. The CDR3 length is 16 residues.

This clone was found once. The CDR3 spells CASSLDGMNTEAFF. The CDR3 DNA is TGCGCCAGCAGCTTGGACGGTATGAACACTGAAGCTTTCTTT. The gene calls are TRBV5-1 and TRBJ1-1; D unresolved. From germline, CDR1 is SGHRS and CDR2 YFSETQ. V dropped 0 bases and J dropped 0 bases, with 6 bases sitting between them. The CDR3 is 14 amino acids. The whole variable domain, filled in from reference TRBV5-1 and TRBJ1-1, reads KAGVTQTPRYLIKTRGQQVTLSCSPISGHRSVSWYQQTPGQGLQFLFEYFSETQRNKGNFPGRFSGRQFSNSRSEMNVSTLELGDSALYLCASSLDGMNTEAFFGQGTRLTVV.

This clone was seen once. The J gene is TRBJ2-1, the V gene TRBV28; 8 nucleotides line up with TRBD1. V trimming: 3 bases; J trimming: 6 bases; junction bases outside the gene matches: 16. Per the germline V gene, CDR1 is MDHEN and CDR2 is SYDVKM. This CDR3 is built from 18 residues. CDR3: CASSLSTGGMAPFNEQFF. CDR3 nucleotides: TGTGCCAGCAGTTTGTCCACAGGGGGGATGGCTCCCTTCAATGAGCAGTTCTTC.

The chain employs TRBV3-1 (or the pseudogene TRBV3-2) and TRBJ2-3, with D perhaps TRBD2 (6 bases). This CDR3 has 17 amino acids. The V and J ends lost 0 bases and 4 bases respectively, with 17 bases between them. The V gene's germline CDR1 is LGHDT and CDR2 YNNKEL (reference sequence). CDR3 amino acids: CASSQDRGGVLADTQYF. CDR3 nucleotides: TGTGCCAGCAGCCAAGATCGGGGCGGGGTATTGGCAGATACGCAGTATTTT.

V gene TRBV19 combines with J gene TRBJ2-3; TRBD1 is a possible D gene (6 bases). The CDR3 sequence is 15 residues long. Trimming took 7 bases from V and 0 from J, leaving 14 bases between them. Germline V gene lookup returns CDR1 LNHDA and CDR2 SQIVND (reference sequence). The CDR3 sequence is CASKPRGLSTDTQYF. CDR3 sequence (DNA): TGTGCCAGTAAGCCCAGGGGCCTTAGCACAGATACGCAGTATTTT.

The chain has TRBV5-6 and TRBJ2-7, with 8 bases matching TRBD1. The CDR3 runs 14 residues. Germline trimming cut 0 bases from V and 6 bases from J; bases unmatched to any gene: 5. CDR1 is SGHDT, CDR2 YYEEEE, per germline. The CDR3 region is CASSLVGQGAEQYF. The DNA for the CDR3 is TGTGCCAGCAGCTTGGTGGGCCAGGGGGCCGAGCAGTACTTC.

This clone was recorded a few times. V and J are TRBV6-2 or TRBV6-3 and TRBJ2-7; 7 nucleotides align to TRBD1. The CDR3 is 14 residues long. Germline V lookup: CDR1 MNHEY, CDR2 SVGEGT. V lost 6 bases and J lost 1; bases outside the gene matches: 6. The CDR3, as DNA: TGTGCCAGCAGCCGGACAGGTTTATCCTACGAGCAGTACTTC. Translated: CASSRTGLSYEQYF.

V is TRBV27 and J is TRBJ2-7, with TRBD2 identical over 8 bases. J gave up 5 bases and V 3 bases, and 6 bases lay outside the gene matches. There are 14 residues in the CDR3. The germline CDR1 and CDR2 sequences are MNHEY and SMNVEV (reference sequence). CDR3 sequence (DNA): TGTGCCAGCAGTTTCGGCGGGAGGTTGAACGAGCAGTACTTC. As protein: CASSFGGRLNEQYF.

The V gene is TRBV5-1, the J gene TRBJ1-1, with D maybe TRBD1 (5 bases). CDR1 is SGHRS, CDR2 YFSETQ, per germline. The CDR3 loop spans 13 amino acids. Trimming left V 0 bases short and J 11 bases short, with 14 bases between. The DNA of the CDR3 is TGCGCCAGCAGCTTGGCCTCGGGGGACCGGGCTTTCTTT. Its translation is CASSLASGDRAFF.

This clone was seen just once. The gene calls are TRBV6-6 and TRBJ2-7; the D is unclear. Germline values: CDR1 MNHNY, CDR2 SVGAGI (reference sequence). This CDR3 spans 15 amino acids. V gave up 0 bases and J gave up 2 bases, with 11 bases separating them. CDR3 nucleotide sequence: TGTGCCAGCAGTTACTCAGATCCAGGTGCCTACGAGCAGTACTTC. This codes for CASSYSDPGAYEQYF.

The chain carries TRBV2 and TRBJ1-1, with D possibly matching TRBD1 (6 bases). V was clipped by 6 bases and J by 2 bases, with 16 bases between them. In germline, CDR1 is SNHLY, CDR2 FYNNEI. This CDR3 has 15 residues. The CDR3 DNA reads TGTGCCAGCAGGGGCAGACAGGCGCTAAACACTGAAGCTTTCTTT. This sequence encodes CASRGRQALNTEAFF. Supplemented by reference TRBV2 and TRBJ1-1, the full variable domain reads EPEVTQTPSHQVTQMGQEVILRCVPISNHLYFYWYRQILGQKVEFLVSFYNNEISEKSEIFDDQFSVERPDGSNFTLKIRSTKLEDSAMYFCASRGRQALNTEAFFGQGTRLTVV.

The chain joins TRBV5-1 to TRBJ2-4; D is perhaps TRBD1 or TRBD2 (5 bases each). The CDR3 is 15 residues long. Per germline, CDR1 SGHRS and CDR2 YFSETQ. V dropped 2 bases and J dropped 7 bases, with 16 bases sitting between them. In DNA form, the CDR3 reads TGCGCCAGCAGCTTAGTGCCGGGGACCGGTAACATTCAGTACTTC. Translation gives CASSLVPGTGNIQYF.

The CDR3 reads CASSLGWGQPWPRGNIQYF. The CDR3 DNA reads as TGTGCCAGCAGCTTAGGTTGGGGGCAGCCCTGGCCAAGGGGAAACATTCAGTACTTC. The chain uses TRBV7-6 and TRBJ2-4, with D tentatively TRBD1 (6 bases). The V gene's germline CDR1 is SGHVS and CDR2 FNYEAQ. Trimming stripped 1 base from V and 6 bases from J, with 25 bases between. This CDR3 comprises 19 residues.

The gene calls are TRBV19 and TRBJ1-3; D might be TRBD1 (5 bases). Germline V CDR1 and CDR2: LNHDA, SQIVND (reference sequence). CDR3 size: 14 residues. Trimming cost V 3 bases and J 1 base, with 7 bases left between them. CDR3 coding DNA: TGTGCCAGTAGTATTAGGGGATCTGGAAACACCATATATTTT. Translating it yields CASSIRGSGNTIYF.

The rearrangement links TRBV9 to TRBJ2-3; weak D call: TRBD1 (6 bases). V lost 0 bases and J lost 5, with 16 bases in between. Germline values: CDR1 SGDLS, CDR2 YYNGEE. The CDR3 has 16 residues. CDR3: CASSVGVGGWKDTQYF. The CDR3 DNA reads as TGTGCCAGCAGCGTAGGGGTAGGGGGATGGAAAGATACGCAGTATTTT. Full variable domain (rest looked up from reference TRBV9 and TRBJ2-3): DSGVTQTPKHLITATGQRVTLRCSPRSGDLSVYWYQQSLDQGLQFLIQYYNGEERAKGNILERFSAQQFPDLHSELNLSSLELGDSALYFCASSVGVGGWKDTQYFGPGTRLTVL.

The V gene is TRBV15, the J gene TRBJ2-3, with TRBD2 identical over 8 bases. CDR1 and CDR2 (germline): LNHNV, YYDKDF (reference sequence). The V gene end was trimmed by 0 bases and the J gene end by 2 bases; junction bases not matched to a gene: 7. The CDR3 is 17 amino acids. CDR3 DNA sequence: TGTGCCACCAGCAGAGAAGCGGGAGCATCGGTCACAGATACGCAGTATTTT. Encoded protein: CATSREAGASVTDTQYF.

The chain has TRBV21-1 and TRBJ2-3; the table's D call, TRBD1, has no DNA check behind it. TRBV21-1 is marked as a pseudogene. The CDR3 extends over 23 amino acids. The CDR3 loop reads CASRLNQESDRGLLAGPLDTQYF. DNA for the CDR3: TGTGCCAGCAGGCTGAATCAAGAGTCGGACAGGGGGCTTCTAGCGGGTCCCCTGGATACGCAGTATTTT.

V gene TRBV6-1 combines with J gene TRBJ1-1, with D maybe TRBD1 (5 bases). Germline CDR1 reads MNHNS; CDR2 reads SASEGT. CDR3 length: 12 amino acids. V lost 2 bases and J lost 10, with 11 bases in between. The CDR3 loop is CASSEFGDLAFF. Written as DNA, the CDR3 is TGTGCCAGCAGTGAATTCGGGGACTTAGCTTTCTTT.

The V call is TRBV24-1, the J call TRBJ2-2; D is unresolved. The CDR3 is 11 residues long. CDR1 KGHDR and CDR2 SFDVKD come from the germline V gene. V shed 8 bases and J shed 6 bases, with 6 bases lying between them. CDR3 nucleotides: TGTGCCACCAATGGAGCCGGGGAGCTGTTTTTT. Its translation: CATNGAGELFF.

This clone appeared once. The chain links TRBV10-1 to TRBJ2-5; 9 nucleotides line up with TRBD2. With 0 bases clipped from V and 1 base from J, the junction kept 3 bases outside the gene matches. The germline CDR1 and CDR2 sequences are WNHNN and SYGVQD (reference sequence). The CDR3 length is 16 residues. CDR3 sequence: CASSESSSGGQETQYF. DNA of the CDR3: TGCGCCAGCAGTGAGTCAAGTAGCGGGGGCCAAGAGACCCAGTACTTC.